These T cell receptor beta chains were read from a single sample in a study of CD8 T cells in ankylosing spondylitis. A single record per CDR3 protein comes from TCRdb applying MiXCR to the 5' RACE reads. The sample lists over 600,000 distinct CDR3 sequences; roughly 20% were seen once. Material: blood, either unsorted or a sorted T cell fraction (not recorded which). These receptors came from a male donor with ankylosing spondylitis. The CDR3 runs from the conserved cysteine through the conserved F or W. Each record gives: clone size, D gene, V gene, J gene, CDR3 DNA, CDR3 protein. D genes are given only for firm matches. Expanded clones are given a class, and other clones once, few, many or no size at all.

NA,NA,TRBV9,TRBJ1-1,TGTGCCAGCAGCCCCCGACCTGGCATAGCTTTCTTT,CASSPRPGIAFF
NA,TRBD1,TRBV3-1,TRBJ2-3,TGTGCCAGCAGGCCAAGATACGGGGACAGGGGCACAGATACGCAGTATTTT,CASRPRYGDRGTDTQYF
NA,TRBD2,TRBV11-2,TRBJ2-1,TGTGCCAGCAGCTCCGGACTAGCGGGAGGCCAGAGCTCCTACAATGAGCAGTTCTTC,CASSSGLAGGQSSYNEQFF
NA,TRBD2,TRBV18,TRBJ2-7,TGTGCCAGCTCACCAATGGTCATTCGGGGGGACGAGCAGTACTTC,CASSPMVIRGDEQYF
many,NA,TRBV2,TRBJ1-2,TGTGCCAGCAGTGAAGCGCTTAGGGCCGATATCTCCTATGGCTACACCTTC,CASSEALRADISYGYTF
once,NA,TRBV11-2,TRBJ1-1,TGTGCCAGCAGCCCTCCCGGGGTCAGTGAGAACACTGAAGCTTTCTTT,CASSPPGVSENTEAFF
NA,NA,TRBV20-1,TRBJ2-2,TGCAGTGCTCCGGGACATCTTTCGAACACCGGGGAGCTGTTTTTT,CSAPGHLSNTGELFF
many,TRBD1,TRBV5-1,TRBJ1-2,TGCGCCAGCAGCTTACAGGGGGACGGCTACACCTTC,CASSLQGDGYTF
NA,TRBD2,TRBV28,TRBJ2-1,TGTGCCAGCAGTACTAGCGGGACACGCTACAATGAGCAGTTCTTC,CASSTSGTRYNEQFF
NA,NA,TRBV27,TRBJ2-6,TGTGCCAGCGGATCCGGGCTCCGCTCTGGGGCCAACGTCCTGACTTTC,CASGSGLRSGANVLTF